The rows below give T cell receptor delta chains drawn from one sample of a study of delta chains in infants with herpesvirus infections. TCRdb applied CATT to the RT-PCR reads for clone calling. The top ten hold under 8% of the sample, which has around 3,300 delta-chain clones, 32% seen once. The source was peripheral blood, collected at time point 3 of longitudinal follow-up. Source of these receptors: a human donor who was a Ugandan infant, either HIV-exposed or HIV-unexposed (not recorded which). The CDR3 runs from the conserved cysteine through the conserved F or W. A D gene is named only where the DNA matches it firmly. Clone size is shown for a subset of rows, as once, few, many or a class of expanded clone.

v_call,clone_size,j_call,d_call,cdr3_nt,cdr3_aa
TRDV2,few,TRDJ3,TRDD3,TGTGCCTGTGACGTACTGGGGGATACAGGCTCCTGGGACACCCGACAGATGTTTTTC,CACDVLGDTGSWDTRQMFF
TRDV1,.,TRDJ1,TRDD3,TGTGCTCTTGGGGAACTTCCTCACCCGTACTGGGGGATACGGGACACCGATAAACTCATCTTT,CALGELPHPYWGIRDTDKLIF
TRDV1,.,TRDJ1,.,TGTGCTCTTGGGGAATATTCTTCGGTGGAAACTGCCCGGAGGCTCATCTTT,CALGEYSSVETARRLIF
TRDV2,few,TRDJ3,TRDD3,TGTGCCTGTGACACCGTACTGGGGGATACGCGAGGCTCCTGGGACACCCGACAGATGTTTTTC,CACDTVLGDTRGSWDTRQMFF
TRDV1,.,TRDJ1,TRDD3,TGTGCTCTTGGGGAACTCCTTCTCATCATTGCTGGGGGATACACCGATAAACTCATCTTT,CALGELLLIIAGGYTDKLIF
TRDV1,medium-sized,TRDJ1,TRDD3,TGTGCTCTTGGGGAACTACCCCCCTACTGGGGGATCCTTACCGATAAACTCATCTTT,CALGELPPYWGILTDKLIF
TRDV1,.,TRDJ1,.,TGTGCTCTTGCCGGGGGGGCGGCCCCTGGGTACACCGATAAACTCATCTTT,CALAGGAAPGYTDKLIF
TRDV2,.,TRDJ3,TRDD3,TGTGCCTGTGACACCGTACTGGGGGACCTCAACACCCGACAGATGTTTTTC,CACDTVLGDLNTRQMFF
TRDV1,.,TRDJ1,TRDD3,TGTGCTCTTGGGGAAGACTCCCCCTGGTACTGGGGGATACCCCAACTCATCTTT,CALGEDSPWYWGIPQLIF
TRDV2,medium-sized,TRDJ2,TRDD3,TGTGCCTGTGACACCGTAGGGGATAGGGTAAGCACAGCACAACTCTTCTTT,CACDTVGDRVSTAQLFF
TRDV1,.,TRDJ1,TRDD3,TGTGCTCTTGGGCAGAAGGCCTTCCTGATACTGGGGGACTTAGGGACCGATAAACTCATCTTT,CALGQKAFLILGDLGTDKLIF
TRDV1,.,TRDJ1,.,TGTGCTCTTGGGGAACATGGTCCACTAAGCACCGATAAACTCATCTTT,CALGEHGPLSTDKLIF
TRDV3,few,TRDJ1,TRDD3,TGTGCCTTTATACCTATGGGGTACTGGGGGAGAGGAGATAAACTCATCTTT,CAFIPMGYWGRGDKLIF
TRDV2,.,TRDJ1,TRDD3,TGTGCCTGTGACCCCTTACTGGGGGACACCGATAAACTCATCTTT,CACDPLLGDTDKLIF
TRDV1,medium-sized,TRDJ1,TRDD3,TGTGCTCTTGGGGAACTTAGATTTGGTACTGGGGGATATTTTACCGATAAACTCATCTTT,CALGELRFGTGGYFTDKLIF
TRDV1,few,TRDJ1,TRDD3,TGTGCTCTTGGGGAACTCCAATATATCCTAAGTCGTACTGGGGGATACTCGGACACCGATAAACTCATCTTT,CALGELQYILSRTGGYSDTDKLIF
TRDV2,few,TRDJ3,TRDD3,TGTGCCTGTGACACCGTACTGGGGGATACGCCTAGCTCCTGGGACACCCGACAGATGTTTTTC,CACDTVLGDTPSSWDTRQMFF
TRDV1,medium-sized,TRDJ2,.,TGTGCTCTTGGGGAATTTCCTCCTTCCTACCCCCCTGGGGGACAACTTTTGACAGCACAACTCTTCTTT,CALGEFPPSYPPGGQLLTAQLFF
TRDV1,few,TRDJ1,.,TGTGCTCTTGGGGAACCTTCCTACGGCGGGATACTGGGGGCTCACACCGATAAACTCATCTTT,CALGEPSYGGILGAHTDKLIF
TRDV1,.,TRDJ1,TRDD3,TGTGCTCTTGGGGAACCTACCCCCTTCCGGTTACTGGGGGATAACGGTAAACTCATCTTT,CALGEPTPFRLLGDNGKLIF
TRDV2,.,TRDJ3,TRDD3,TGTGCCTGTGACACCTGGGGGGATACGAGCTCCTGGGACACCCGACAGATGTTTTTC,CACDTWGDTSSWDTRQMFF
TRAV29/DV5,.,TRDJ1,.,TGTGCAGCAAGCGCGAAACCGAAGTCCAACACCGATAAACTCATCTTT,CAASAKPKSNTDKLIF
TRDV2,.,TRDJ3,TRDD3,TGTGCCTGTGACGCCGTCGTACTGGGGGATACGCCTAATAGCTGGGACACCCGACAGATGTTTTTC,CACDAVVLGDTPNSWDTRQMFF
TRDV2,large,TRDJ3,TRDD3,TGTGCCTGTGCTCCCGTACTGGGGGACCTCTCCTGGGACACCCGACAGATGTTTTTC,CACAPVLGDLSWDTRQMFF
TRDV2,.,TRDJ3,TRDD3,TGTGCCTGTGACACCGTCTTCGGAACTGGGGGATACTCCTGGGACACCCGACAGATGTTTTTC,CACDTVFGTGGYSWDTRQMFF
TRDV1,few,TRDJ1,.,TGTGCTCTTGGGGAAATAAGTCCCCCGAAGGGTACTAGCACCGATAAACTCATCTTT,CALGEISPPKGTSTDKLIF
TRDV1,.,TRDJ1,.,TGTGCTCTTGGGGAACTCGCCTTCCTAACTACTGCCCGCTGGGGGACACGATTTTACACCGATAAACTCATCTTT,CALGELAFLTTARWGTRFYTDKLIF
TRDV1,.,TRDJ1,.,TGTGCTCTTGGGGAACAAGTCTACCCCACTGGGACGTACACCGATAAACTCATCTTT,CALGEQVYPTGTYTDKLIF
TRDV2,large,TRDJ2,TRDD3,TGTGCCTGTGACGTACTGGGGGATACAGCACAACTCTTCTTT,CACDVLGDTAQLFF
TRDV1,.,TRDJ1,TRDD3,TGTGCTCTTGGGGAACTAGAAGTAATCCCCACTAAGAACGGGATACAAACCGATAAACTCATCTTT,CALGELEVIPTKNGIQTDKLIF
TRAV29/DV5,medium-sized,TRDJ1,.,TGTGCAGTCACCCCCGTACTGGGCCGAGGAATCGTCCCATCGGTGTTAGGAACTCACAAACTCATCTTT,CAVTPVLGRGIVPSVLGTHKLIF
TRDV1,few,TRDJ1,TRDD3,TGTGCTCTTGGGGAACTAAACACTACGTCCACTGGGGGCCCTTACACCGATAAACTCATCTTT,CALGELNTTSTGGPYTDKLIF
TRDV2,.,TRDJ3,TRDD3,TGTGCCTGTGACACCTTAATGGGGGATACCAGCTCCTGGGACACCCGACAGATGTTTTTC,CACDTLMGDTSSWDTRQMFF
TRDV1,once,TRDJ2,TRDD3,TGTGCTCTTGGGGAACCGTTGTTGCGGATACGGGCAGCACAACTCTTCTTT,CALGEPLLRIRAAQLFF
TRDV1,.,TRDJ1,.,TGTGCTCTTGGGGTTCCCTCCCCCCTCGCGTACACCGATAAACTCATCTTT,CALGVPSPLAYTDKLIF
TRDV1,.,TRDJ1,TRDD3,TGTGCTCTTGGGGAACTCGTGAGACGGTACTGGGGGATACGCCAAGACACCGATAAACTCATCTTT,CALGELVRRYWGIRQDTDKLIF
TRDV1,once,TRDJ1,TRDD3,TGTGCTCTTGGGGAATTCGTTCCACGGATACTGGGGGATACTTACACCGATAAACTCATCTTT,CALGEFVPRILGDTYTDKLIF
TRDV1,.,TRDJ1,TRDD3,TGTGCTCTTGGGGAACAACCTCCCGAACTGGGGGATACGAGTACCGATAAACTCATCTTT,CALGEQPPELGDTSTDKLIF
TRDV1,.,TRDJ4,TRDD3,TGTGCTCTTGGGGAACGGTCGGCTGGGGGTTCCTCCTCCAGACCCCTGATCTTT,CALGERSAGGSSSRPLIF
TRDV2,medium-sized,TRDJ3,TRDD3,TGTGCCTGTGACGCGATGGGGGATACGCGCTCCTGGGACACCCGACAGATGTTTTTC,CACDAMGDTRSWDTRQMFF
TRDV2,large,TRDJ3,TRDD3,TGTGCCTGTGACACCGTACTGGGGGACCTCTCCTGGGACACCCGACAGATGTTTTTC,CACDTVLGDLSWDTRQMFF
TRDV2,few,TRDJ1,TRDD3,TGTGCCTGTGACCCAATACTGGGGGATAAAACCGATAAACTCATCTTT,CACDPILGDKTDKLIF
TRDV2,.,TRDJ3,TRDD3,TGTGCCTGTGACAGTACTGGGGGATACGCGCGCTCCTGGGACACCCGACAGATGTTTTTC,CACDSTGGYARSWDTRQMFF
TRDV2,large,TRDJ3,.,TGTGCCTGTGACACCGGCTGGGGTCGCTCCTGGGACACCCGACAGATGTTTTTC,CACDTGWGRSWDTRQMFF
TRDV1,.,TRDJ1,.,TGTGCTCTTGGGGATCTTAGCCTTATTGGGGACTCCATGCGGACCGATAAACTCATCTTT,CALGDLSLIGDSMRTDKLIF